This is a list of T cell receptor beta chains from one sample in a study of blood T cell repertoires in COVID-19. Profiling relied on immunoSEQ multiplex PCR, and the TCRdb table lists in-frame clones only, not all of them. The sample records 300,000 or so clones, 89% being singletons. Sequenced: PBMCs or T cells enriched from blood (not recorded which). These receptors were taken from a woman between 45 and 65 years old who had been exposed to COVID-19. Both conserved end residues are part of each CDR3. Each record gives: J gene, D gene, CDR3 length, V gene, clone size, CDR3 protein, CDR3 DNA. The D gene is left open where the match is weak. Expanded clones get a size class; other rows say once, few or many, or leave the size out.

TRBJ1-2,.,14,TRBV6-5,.,CASSTTQGSYGYTF,TGTGCCAGCAGTACAACCCAGGGTAGCTATGGCTACACCTTC
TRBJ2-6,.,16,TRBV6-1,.,CASSERVSTGANVLTF,TGTGCCAGCAGTGAGAGGGTTAGTACTGGGGCCAACGTCCTGACTTTC
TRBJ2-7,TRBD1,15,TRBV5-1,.,CASSLEDRGTYEQYF,TGCGCCAGCAGCTTGGAGGACAGGGGAACCTACGAGCAGTACTTC
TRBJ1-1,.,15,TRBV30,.,CAWSVTGNVNTEAFF,TGTGCCTGGAGTGTAACAGGGAATGTGAACACTGAAGCTTTCTTT
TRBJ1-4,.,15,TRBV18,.,CATSRGSTTNEKLFF,TGTGCCACCTCAAGGGGGAGTACAACTAATGAAAAACTGTTTTTT
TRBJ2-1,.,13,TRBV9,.,CASSAQGYNEQFF,TGTGCCAGCAGCGCCCAGGGGTACAATGAGCAGTTCTTC
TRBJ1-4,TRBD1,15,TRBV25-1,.,CASSDRQGTNEKLFF,TGTGCCAGCAGTGACCGACAGGGAACTAATGAAAAACTGTTTTTT
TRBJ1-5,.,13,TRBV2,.,CASSEYSRQPQHF,TGTGCCAGCAGTGAATACAGCCGTCAGCCCCAGCATTTT
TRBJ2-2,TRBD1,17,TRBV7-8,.,CASSVRQGAQGAGELFF,TGTGCCAGCAGCGTTAGACAGGGGGCGCAGGGAGCCGGGGAGCTGTTTTTT
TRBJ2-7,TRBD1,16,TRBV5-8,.,CASSVGVHGTDYEQYF,TGTGCCAGCAGTGTGGGTGTCCATGGGACAGACTACGAGCAGTACTTC
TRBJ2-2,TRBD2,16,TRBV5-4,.,CASSGLAGGNTGELFF,TGTGCCAGCAGCGGACTAGCGGGGGGGAACACCGGGGAGCTGTTTTTT
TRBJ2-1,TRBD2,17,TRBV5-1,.,CASSPGGGVSSYNEQFF,TGCGCCAGCAGCCCCGGGGGAGGGGTGAGCTCCTACAATGAGCAGTTCTTC
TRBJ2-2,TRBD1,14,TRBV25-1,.,CASSVSGGTGELFF,TGTGCCAGCAGTGTGTCAGGGGGCACCGGGGAGCTGTTTTTT
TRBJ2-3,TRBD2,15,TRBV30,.,CAWRGLAGGTDTQYF,TGTGCCTGGAGGGGACTAGCGGGGGGCACAGATACGCAGTATTTT
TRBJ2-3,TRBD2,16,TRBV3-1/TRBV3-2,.,CASSPLAGGSTDTQYF,TGTGCCAGCAGCCCCTTAGCGGGGGGGTCCACAGATACGCAGTATTTT
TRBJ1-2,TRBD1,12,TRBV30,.,CAWRGQERGYTF,TGTGCCTGGAGGGGACAGGAGAGGGGCTACACCTTC
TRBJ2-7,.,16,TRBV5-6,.,CASRSEGHTFSYEQYF,TGTGCCAGCAGGTCTGAGGGCCACACCTTCTCCTACGAGCAGTACTTC
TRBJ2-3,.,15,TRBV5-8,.,CASSPGLTSPDTQYF,TGTGCCAGCTCCCCGGGGTTAACGTCCCCAGATACGCAGTATTTT
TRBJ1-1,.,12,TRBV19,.,CASSIRSTEAFF,TGTGCCAGTAGTATACGGAGCACTGAAGCTTTCTTT
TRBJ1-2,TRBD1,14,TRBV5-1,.,CASSLADRDYGYTF,TGCGCCAGCAGCTTGGCCGACAGGGACTATGGCTACACCTTC
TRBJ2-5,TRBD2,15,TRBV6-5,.,CASSYWRGLQETQYF,TGTGCCAGCAGTTACTGGCGGGGGTTACAAGAGACCCAGTACTTC
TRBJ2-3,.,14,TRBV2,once,CASRHRDTTDTQYF,TGTGCCAGCAGGCACCGGGACACTACAGATACGCAGTATTTT
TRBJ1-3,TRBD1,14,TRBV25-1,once,CASTQGAGGNTIYF,TGTGCCAGCACTCAGGGGGCCGGAGGAAACACCATATATTTT
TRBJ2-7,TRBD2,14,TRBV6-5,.,CASQGGTTPYEQYF,TGTGCCAGCCAAGGCGGGACTACTCCCTACGAGCAGTACTTC
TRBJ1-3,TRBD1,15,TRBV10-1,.,CASSRGTGGRNTIYF,TGCGCCAGCAGCCGCGGGACAGGGGGTCGAAACACCATATATTTT
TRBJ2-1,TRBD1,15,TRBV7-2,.,CASRQTGLSYNEQFF,TGTGCCAGCAGACAGACAGGGCTCTCCTACAATGAGCAGTTCTTC
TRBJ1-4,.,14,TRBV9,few,CASSGAHGSEKLFF,TGTGCCAGCAGCGGGGCCCACGGTAGTGAAAAACTGTTTTTT
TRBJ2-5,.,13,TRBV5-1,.,CASSLAGAETQYF,TGCGCCAGCAGCTTGGCTGGGGCGGAGACCCAGTACTTC
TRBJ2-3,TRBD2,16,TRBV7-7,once,CASSRLAGGATDTQYF,TGTGCTAGCAGCCGACTAGCGGGGGGTGCCACAGATACGCAGTATTTT
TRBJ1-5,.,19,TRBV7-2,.,CASSLEPKFSDSPNQPQHF,TGTGCCAGCAGCTTAGAACCTAAGTTTTCGGACAGCCCCAATCAGCCCCAGCATTTT
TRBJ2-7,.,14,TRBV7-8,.,CASSLVDSTYEQYF,TGTGCCAGCAGCTTAGTAGACAGTACCTACGAGCAGTACTTC
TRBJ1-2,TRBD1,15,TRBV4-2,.,CASSQPGQGAYGYTF,TGTGCCAGCAGCCAGCCGGGACAGGGGGCCTATGGCTACACCTTC